This TCR beta chain was retrieved from a study of cytomegalovirus exposure and HLA in healthy donors. Donors sampled were nominally healthy, though unrecorded immune exposures were likely. The PCR made use of 60 Vbeta and 13 Jbeta primers. The protocol was immunoSEQ multiplex PCR, while the TCRdb copy is restricted to in-frame clones and leaves out a portion. The sample consists of 150,000 to 200,000 clones, around three quarters of them appearing once. There are 16 residues in the CDR3. Trimming took 0 bases from V and 0 from J, leaving 11 bases between them. CDR1 and CDR2 from the germline V gene are MGHRA and YSYEKL.

The chain combines TRBV4-1 with TRBJ1-2; D is unclear. This TCR was sampled from a woman aged 50 to 65 in good health and CMV-seronegative. Sample: PBMCs. Here the CDR3 reads CASSQDLGRANYGYTF. CDR3 in DNA: TGCGCCAGCAGCCAAGATCTGGGCAGAGCTAACTATGGCTACACCTTC.